This TCR delta chain was identified in a study of Vδ1+ human thymocytes. This clone was counted between two and nine times. The antigen remains undetermined. Alphabeta T cells were depleted, then CD3+ Vdelta1+ Vdelta2- thymocytes were FACS-sorted. Between about 97% and 99.6% of sorted thymocytes were Vdelta1+. Study results and caveats: In the thymus, TRG and TRD repertoires looked highly polyclonal with Gaussian CDR3 lengths. Thymic delta-chain repertoires held roughly 20% Vdelta2 sequences and few Vdelta3, despite high sort purity.

RNA was extracted from the cells and then reverse transcribed. Pooled V-gene forward primers with one constant-region reverse primer generated the CDR3 amplicons by multiplex PCR. TCRdb re-called the multiplex PCR reads with CATT. The profile covers approximately 58,000 delta-chain clones, with roughly 15% appearing a single time and about 0.4% taken by the ten largest. Germline CDR1 and CDR2: TSWWSYY and QGS. V dropped 4 bases and J dropped 1; count of bases not matched to a gene: 9. This CDR3 is built from 16 residues. The receptor was isolated from a girl less than two years old who had congenital heart surgery. The rearrangement joins TRDV1 to TRDJ1; TRDD2 agrees at 7 bases. Sequencing was carried out using Vdelta1+ gamma-delta thymocytes from the thymus. Stated subset: FACS-sorted CD3+ TCRalphabeta- TCRVdelta1+ TCRVdelta2- thymocytes. CDR3 protein: CALGATSFLVTDKLIF. CDR3 sequence (DNA): TGTGCTCTTGGGGCCACCTCCTTCCTCGTCACCGATAAACTCATCTTT.